Below, 9 T cell receptor beta chains from the same sample are listed, as sequenced in a study of Ad26.COV2.S vaccination and SARS-CoV-2 variants. Some clones are missing from TCRdb's copy, which holds only in-frame ones; the method was immunoSEQ multiplex PCR. The sample shows approximately 480,000 clones, roughly 85% of them seen only once. Stated treatment: about 20 received Ad26.COV2.S at low or high dose, single or two shots; several received placebo; per-sample allocation not given. Samples came from day 63 after the first vaccine or placebo injection. Source: peripheral blood, taken in a trial of Ad26.COV2.S vaccine versus placebo. Receptor source: a person aged 18-60 years who received the Ad26.COV2.S COVID-19 vaccine or a placebo.

The rearrangement joins TRBV5-1 to TRBJ1-2; TRBD1 matches 9 bases. Trimming cost V 2 bases and J 6 bases; bases outside gene matches: 2. Looked up from germline, CDR1 is SGHRS and CDR2 is YFSETQ. CDR3 length: 13 residues. For the CDR3, the DNA is TGCGCCAGCAGCTTACAGGGGGCCCATGGCTACACCTTC. Its translation is CASSLQGAHGYTF.

This clone was seen a single time. The V call is TRBV18, the J call TRBJ1-2; D gene ambiguous. Between the trimmed V and J ends, which lost 3 bases and 1 base, there was a span of 6 bases. Germline CDR1 is KGHSH and CDR2 is LQKENI. The CDR3 runs 13 residues. CDR3 in DNA: TGTGCCAGCTCACCCCCGATTAACTATGGCTACACCTTC. The encoded protein is CASSPPINYGYTF.

The V call is TRBV3-1 (or the pseudogene TRBV3-2), the J call TRBJ1-3; D call uncertain. Germline V lookup: CDR1 LGHDT, CDR2 YNNKEL (reference sequence). This CDR3 is built from 13 residues. Trimming stripped 2 bases from V and 8 bases from J, with 10 bases between. CDR3 protein: CASSQRGLDTIYF. In DNA form, the CDR3 reads TGTGCCAGCAGCCAAAGAGGGCTGGACACCATATATTTT.

V is TRBV7-2 and J is TRBJ2-1; D might be TRBD1 (6 bases). CDR1 is SGHTA and CDR2 is FQGNSA in the germline V gene. Trimming took 7 bases from V and 10 from J, leaving 23 bases between them. The CDR3 consists of 15 residues. The CDR3 here is CASIDTPVQGGEQFF. In nucleotides, the CDR3 is TGTGCCAGCATTGATACTCCGGTACAGGGCGGGGAGCAGTTCTTC.

This clone occurred once. The V gene is TRBV27, the J gene TRBJ2-1; TRBD1 is a possible D gene (6 bases). The CDR3 has 13 amino acids. Between the trimmed V and J ends, which lost 2 bases and 11 bases, there was a span of 13 bases. CDR1 is MNHEY and CDR2 is SMNVEV in the germline V gene (reference sequence). CDR3 loop: CASSLLFRGQQFF. DNA of the CDR3: TGTGCCAGCAGTTTACTTTTCAGGGGTCAGCAGTTCTTC.

The gene calls are TRBV29-1 and TRBJ2-7; 7 bases align to TRBD1. J gave up 4 bases and V 6 bases, and 6 bases lay outside the gene matches. The CDR3 contains 12 residues. CDR1 is SQVTM and CDR2 is ANQGSEA in the germline V gene. CDR3 amino acids: CSVRDSLYEQYF. The CDR3 region has the DNA TGCAGCGTCCGGGACAGTCTTTACGAGCAGTACTTC.

The V and J genes are TRBV27 and TRBJ2-7; D might be TRBD1 (6 bases). The ends were cut back, 3 bases at V and 2 bases at J, with 14 bases in the middle. The length of the CDR3 is 15 residues. Germline-derived CDR1 and CDR2 are MNHEY and SMNVEV (reference sequence). This chain's CDR3 is CASSFGGATPYEQYF. The DNA for the CDR3 is TGTGCCAGCAGTTTTGGGGGCGCAACCCCCTACGAGCAGTACTTC.

The chain links TRBV18 to TRBJ2-1; 7 nucleotides agree with TRBD2. This CDR3 is built from 15 residues. The V and J ends lost 5 bases and 0 bases, in that order; junction bases with no gene match: 4. In germline, CDR1 is KGHSH, CDR2 LQKENI. The CDR3 bases are TGTGCCAGCTCAACCGGGAGGAGCTCCTACAATGAGCAGTTCTTC. This translates into CASSTGRSSYNEQFF.

This chain links TRBV7-8 with TRBJ2-7; D not certain. The CDR3 sequence is 13 residues long. The V and J ends lost 3 bases and 6 bases respectively, with 12 bases between them. Germline-derived CDR1 and CDR2 are SGHVS and FQNEAQ. CDR3 loop: CASSFNQGGEQYF. The CDR3 DNA sequence: TGTGCCAGCAGCTTTAACCAAGGCGGCGAGCAGTACTTC.